The rows below give T cell receptor beta chains drawn from one sample of a study of T cell responses to AZD1222 COVID-19 vaccine. The assay was immunoSEQ multiplex PCR, and TCRdb's table has in-frame clones only and misses some. The repertoire has some 71,000 clones, 70% to 90% of them found once; the top ten carry 28%. The sample here was peripheral blood, taken 28 days after the second AZD1222 dose. The receptors stem from an adult who received the AZD1222 COVID-19 vaccine. Both conserved end residues are part of each CDR3. Each record gives: V gene, J gene, CDR3 protein.

v_gene: TRBV6-5
j_gene: TRBJ2-7
CDR3aa: CASSFRDRVYEQYF

v_gene: TRBV5-4
j_gene: TRBJ2-7
CDR3aa: CASSSGTVKAYEQYF

v_gene: TRBV7-3
j_gene: TRBJ2-7
CDR3aa: CASSLSGGTNEQYF

v_gene: TRBV29-1
j_gene: TRBJ2-7
CDR3aa: CSVAGTGGSYEQYF

v_gene: TRBV25-1
j_gene: TRBJ2-4
CDR3aa: CASSAQGRGYKNIQYF

v_gene: TRBV5-1
j_gene: TRBJ1-4
CDR3aa: CASSLVGVRGLGEKLFF

v_gene: TRBV7-6
j_gene: TRBJ1-6
CDR3aa: CASSSSSGTASLPLHF

v_gene: TRBV5-1
j_gene: TRBJ2-3
CDR3aa: CASSLTDTQYF

v_gene: TRBV11-3
j_gene: TRBJ2-5
CDR3aa: CASSFSLSLSGQASETQYF

v_gene: TRBV18
j_gene: TRBJ1-1
CDR3aa: CASSTVIMNTEAFF

v_gene: TRBV29-1
j_gene: TRBJ1-4
CDR3aa: CSVRVLPYEKLFF

v_gene: TRBV18
j_gene: TRBJ2-7
CDR3aa: CASSQEGSQYEQYF

v_gene: TRBV3-1/TRBV3-2
j_gene: TRBJ2-7
CDR3aa: CASSQDRYEQYF

v_gene: TRBV3-1/TRBV3-2
j_gene: TRBJ1-1
CDR3aa: CASSQVRRLNTEAFF

v_gene: TRBV7-2
j_gene: TRBJ1-2
CDR3aa: CASSLGWGNHYGYTF

v_gene: TRBV18
j_gene: TRBJ2-3
CDR3aa: CASSPSSGQYDTQYF

v_gene: TRBV19
j_gene: TRBJ2-3
CDR3aa: CASSEGRGDTDTQYF

v_gene: TRBV4-1
j_gene: TRBJ2-4
CDR3aa: CASSQLRLVAKNIQYF

v_gene: TRBV28
j_gene: TRBJ1-4
CDR3aa: CASHNRGTNEKLFF

v_gene: TRBV11-3
j_gene: TRBJ2-2
CDR3aa: CASSLSSAGGFAGELFF

v_gene: TRBV11-1
j_gene: TRBJ2-3
CDR3aa: CASSWQGEAADTQYF

v_gene: TRBV2
j_gene: TRBJ1-5
CDR3aa: CASLLREGQGNQPQHF

v_gene: TRBV18
j_gene: TRBJ1-4
CDR3aa: CAGNRRQDEKLFF

v_gene: TRBV2
j_gene: TRBJ1-1
CDR3aa: CASNTGGGNTEAFF

v_gene: TRBV15
j_gene: TRBJ2-1
CDR3aa: CATTRDSGVDYNEQFF

v_gene: TRBV7-8
j_gene: TRBJ2-7
CDR3aa: CASSWGQGNEQYF

v_gene: TRBV2
j_gene: TRBJ1-4
CDR3aa: CASSRLYEKLFF

v_gene: TRBV15
j_gene: TRBJ2-3
CDR3aa: CATSRDRGTSATDTQYF

v_gene: TRBV5-1
j_gene: TRBJ2-7
CDR3aa: CASSLRDSRYEQYF